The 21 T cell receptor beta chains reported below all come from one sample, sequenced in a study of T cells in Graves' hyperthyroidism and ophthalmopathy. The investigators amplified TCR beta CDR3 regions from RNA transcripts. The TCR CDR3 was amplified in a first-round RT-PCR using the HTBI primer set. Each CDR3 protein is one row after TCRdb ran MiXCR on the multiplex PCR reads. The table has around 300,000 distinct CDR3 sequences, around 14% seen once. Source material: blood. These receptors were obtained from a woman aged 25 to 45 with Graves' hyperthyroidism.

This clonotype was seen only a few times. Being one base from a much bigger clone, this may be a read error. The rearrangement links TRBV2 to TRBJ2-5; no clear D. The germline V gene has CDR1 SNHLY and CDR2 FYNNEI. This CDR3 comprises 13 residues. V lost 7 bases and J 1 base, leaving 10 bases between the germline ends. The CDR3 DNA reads TGTGCCAGCACTGCAGGTTCCCAAGAGACCCAGTACTTC. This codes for CASTAGSQETQYF. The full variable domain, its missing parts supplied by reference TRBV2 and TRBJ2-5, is EPEVTQTPSHQVTQMGQEVILRCVPISNHLYFYWYRQILGQKVEFLVSFYNNEISEKSEIFDDQFSVERPDGSNFTLKIRSTKLEDSAMYFCASTAGSQETQYFGPGTRLLVL.

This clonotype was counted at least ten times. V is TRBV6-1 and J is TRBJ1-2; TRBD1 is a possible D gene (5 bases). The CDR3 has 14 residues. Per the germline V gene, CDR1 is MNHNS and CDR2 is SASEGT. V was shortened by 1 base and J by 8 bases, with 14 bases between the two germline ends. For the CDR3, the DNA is TGTGCCAGCAGTGAAGGGGGCGCAAACCGGGGCTACACCTTC. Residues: CASSEGGANRGYTF.

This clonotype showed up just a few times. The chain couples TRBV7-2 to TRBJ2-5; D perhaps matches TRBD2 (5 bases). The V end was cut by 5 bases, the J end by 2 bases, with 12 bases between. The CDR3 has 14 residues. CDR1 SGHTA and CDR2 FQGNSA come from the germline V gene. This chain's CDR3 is CASSRDGRQETQYF. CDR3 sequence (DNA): TGTGCCAGCAGCCGAGATGGGAGACAAGAGACCCAGTACTTC.

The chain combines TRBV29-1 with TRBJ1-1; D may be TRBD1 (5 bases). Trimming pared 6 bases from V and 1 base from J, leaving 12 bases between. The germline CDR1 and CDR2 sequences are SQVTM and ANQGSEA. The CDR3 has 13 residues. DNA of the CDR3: TGCAGCGTGCAGGGTGGGGGGAACACTGAAGCTTTCTTT. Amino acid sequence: CSVQGGGNTEAFF.

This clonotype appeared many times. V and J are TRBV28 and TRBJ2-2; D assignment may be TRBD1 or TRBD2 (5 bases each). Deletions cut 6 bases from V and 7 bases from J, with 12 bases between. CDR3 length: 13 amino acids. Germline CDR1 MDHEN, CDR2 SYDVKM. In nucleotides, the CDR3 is TGTGCCAGCAGCCCTGGGGGAAGCGGGGAGCTGTTTTTT. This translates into CASSPGGSGELFF.

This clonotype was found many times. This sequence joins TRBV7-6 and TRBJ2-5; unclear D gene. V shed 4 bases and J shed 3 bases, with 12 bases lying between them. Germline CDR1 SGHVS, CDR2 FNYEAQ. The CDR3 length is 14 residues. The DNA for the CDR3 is TGTGCCAGCAGCTCCCTTCAAGAAAAAGAGACCCAGTACTTC. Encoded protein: CASSSLQEKETQYF.

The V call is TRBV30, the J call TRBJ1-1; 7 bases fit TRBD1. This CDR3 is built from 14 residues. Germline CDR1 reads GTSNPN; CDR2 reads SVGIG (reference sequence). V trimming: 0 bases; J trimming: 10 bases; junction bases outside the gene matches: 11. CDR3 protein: CAWSVPTGAATAFF. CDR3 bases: TGTGCCTGGAGTGTGCCCACAGGGGCCGCGACAGCTTTCTTT.

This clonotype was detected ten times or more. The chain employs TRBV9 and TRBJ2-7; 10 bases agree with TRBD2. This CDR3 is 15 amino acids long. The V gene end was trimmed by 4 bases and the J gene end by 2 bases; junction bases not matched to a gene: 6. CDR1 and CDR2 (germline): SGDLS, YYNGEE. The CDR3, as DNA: TGTGCCAGCAGCCCCCGGACTAGCGGACCCTACGAGCAGTACTTC. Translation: CASSPRTSGPYEQYF.

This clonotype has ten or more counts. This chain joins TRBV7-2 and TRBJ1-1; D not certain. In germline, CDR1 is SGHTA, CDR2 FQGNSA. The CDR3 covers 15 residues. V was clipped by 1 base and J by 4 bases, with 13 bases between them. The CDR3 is CASSLGVGPRTEAFF. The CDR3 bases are TGTGCCAGCAGCTTAGGGGTAGGGCCACGCACTGAAGCTTTCTTT.

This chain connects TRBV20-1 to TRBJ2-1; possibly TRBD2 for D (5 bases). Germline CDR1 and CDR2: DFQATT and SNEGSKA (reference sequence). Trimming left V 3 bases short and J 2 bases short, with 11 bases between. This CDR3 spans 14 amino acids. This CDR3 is CSASGGRTYNEQFF. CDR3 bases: TGCAGTGCTAGCGGTGGGAGAACCTACAATGAGCAGTTCTTC.

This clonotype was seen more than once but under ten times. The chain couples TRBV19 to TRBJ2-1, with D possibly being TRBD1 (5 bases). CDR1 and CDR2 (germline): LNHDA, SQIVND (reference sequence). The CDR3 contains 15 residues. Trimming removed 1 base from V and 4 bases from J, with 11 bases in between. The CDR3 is CASSIGGNLYNEQFF. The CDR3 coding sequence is TGTGCCAGTAGTATAGGGGGCAATCTATACAATGAGCAGTTCTTC.

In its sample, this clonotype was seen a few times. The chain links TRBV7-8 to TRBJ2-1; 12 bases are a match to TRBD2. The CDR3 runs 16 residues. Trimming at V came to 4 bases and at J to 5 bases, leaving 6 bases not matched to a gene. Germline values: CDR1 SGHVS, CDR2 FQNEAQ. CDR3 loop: CASSSRTSGNNNEQFF. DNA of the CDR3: TGTGCCAGCAGCTCAAGGACTAGCGGGAACAACAATGAGCAGTTCTTC.

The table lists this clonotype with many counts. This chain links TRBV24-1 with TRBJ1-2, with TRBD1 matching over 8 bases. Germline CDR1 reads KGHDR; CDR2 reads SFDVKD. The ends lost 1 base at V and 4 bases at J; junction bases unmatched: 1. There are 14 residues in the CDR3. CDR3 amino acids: CATSDFDRGYGYTF. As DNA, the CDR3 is TGTGCCACCAGTGATTTCGACAGGGGCTATGGCTACACCTTC.

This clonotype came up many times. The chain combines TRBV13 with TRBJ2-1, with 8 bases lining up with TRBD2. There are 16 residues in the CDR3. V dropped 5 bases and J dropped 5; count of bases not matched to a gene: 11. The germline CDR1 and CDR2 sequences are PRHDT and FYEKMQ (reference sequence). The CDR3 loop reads CASSPAGAGDHNEQFF. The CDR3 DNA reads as TGTGCCAGCAGCCCCGCAGGAGCGGGGGACCACAATGAGCAGTTCTTC.

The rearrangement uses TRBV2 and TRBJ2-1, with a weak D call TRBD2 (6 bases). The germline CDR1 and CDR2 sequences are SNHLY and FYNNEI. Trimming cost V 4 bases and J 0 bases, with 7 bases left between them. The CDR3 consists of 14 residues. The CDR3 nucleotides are TGTGCCAGCAGTGGTAGCGGCTCCTACAATGAGCAGTTCTTC. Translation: CASSGSGSYNEQFF.

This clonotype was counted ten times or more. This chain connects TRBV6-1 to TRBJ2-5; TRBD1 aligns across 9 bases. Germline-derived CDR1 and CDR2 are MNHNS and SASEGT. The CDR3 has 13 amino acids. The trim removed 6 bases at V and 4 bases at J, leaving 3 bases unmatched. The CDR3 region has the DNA TGTGCCAGCAGCCCGGGACAGGGAGAGACCCAGTACTTC. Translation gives CASSPGQGETQYF.

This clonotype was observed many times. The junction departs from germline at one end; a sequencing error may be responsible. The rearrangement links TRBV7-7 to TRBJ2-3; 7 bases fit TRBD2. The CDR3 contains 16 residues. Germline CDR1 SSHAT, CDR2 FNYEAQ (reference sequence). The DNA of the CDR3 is TGTGCTAGCAGGAGGCCTTGGCGGGAGATCTCAGATACGCAGTATTTT. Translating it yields CASRRPWREISDTQYF.

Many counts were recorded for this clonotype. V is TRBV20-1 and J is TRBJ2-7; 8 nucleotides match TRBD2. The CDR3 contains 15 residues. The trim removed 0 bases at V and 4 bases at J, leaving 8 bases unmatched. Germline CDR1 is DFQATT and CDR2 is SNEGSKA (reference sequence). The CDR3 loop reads CSAREETSARYEQYF. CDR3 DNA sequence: TGCAGTGCTAGAGAAGAGACTAGCGCCAGGTACGAGCAGTACTTC.

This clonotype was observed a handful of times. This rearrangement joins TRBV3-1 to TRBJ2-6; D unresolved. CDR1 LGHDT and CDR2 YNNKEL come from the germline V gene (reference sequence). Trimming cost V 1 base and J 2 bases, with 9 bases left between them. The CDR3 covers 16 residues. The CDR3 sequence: CASSQVLGAGANVLTF. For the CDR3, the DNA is TGTGCCAGCAGCCAAGTATTAGGTGCTGGGGCCAACGTCCTGACTTTC.

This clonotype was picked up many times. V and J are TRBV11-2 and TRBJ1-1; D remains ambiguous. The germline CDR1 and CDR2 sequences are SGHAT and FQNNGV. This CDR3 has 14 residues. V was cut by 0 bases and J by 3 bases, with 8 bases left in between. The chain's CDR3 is CASSLDLAHTEAFF. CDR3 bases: TGTGCCAGCAGCTTAGATCTCGCCCACACTGAAGCTTTCTTT.

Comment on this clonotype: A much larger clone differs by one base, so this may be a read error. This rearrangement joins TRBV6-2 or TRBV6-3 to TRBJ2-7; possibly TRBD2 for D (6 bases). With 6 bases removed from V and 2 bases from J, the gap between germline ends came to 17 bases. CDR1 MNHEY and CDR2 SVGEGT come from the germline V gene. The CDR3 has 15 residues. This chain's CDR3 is CASRPISGLAYEQYF. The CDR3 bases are TGTGCCAGCAGGCCTATTAGCGGACTTGCCTACGAGCAGTACTTC.